This T cell receptor (beta chain) came from a study of T cells in Graves' hyperthyroidism and ophthalmopathy. About the research overall: Peripheral blood collection took place at initial diagnosis, before any treatment.

Clinicians diagnosed patients from clinical symptoms, serum thyroxine and TRAb, thyroid ultrasound and orbital computed tomography. TCR beta CDR3 regions were amplified from RNA. An initial round of RT-PCR targeting the TCR CDR3 relied on the HTBI primer set. TCRdb reanalysed the multiplex PCR reads using MiXCR and keeps one entry per CDR3 protein. The sample holds some 570,000 distinct CDR3 sequences; 12% to 15% are singletons and the top ten take roughly 7.1%. Points on this clonotype: What it recognizes is unknown.

The CDR3 loop spans 21 amino acids. After removal of 6 bases from V and 1 base from J, the junction contained 22 bases not matched to a gene. Regarding the study as a whole: For ophthalmopathy, model prediction preceded onset by a median approximately 6 months.

This chain joins TRBV12-3 or TRBV12-4 and TRBJ2-5; 11 bases map to TRBD2. The receptor comes from a woman aged 18-35 years with Graves' ophthalmopathy. The sample was blood. The CDR3 here is CASRKKGLGLADGRVQETQYF. In DNA form, the CDR3 reads TGTGCCAGCAGGAAAAAAGGCCTGGGACTAGCGGACGGTCGGGTCCAAGAGACCCAGTACTTC.